This passage covers 31 T cell receptor beta chains from one sample sequenced in a study of shared clonotypes between healthy human individuals. Clones were sequenced by immunoSEQ multiplex PCR, and TCRdb holds only the in-frame ones, with some missing. The table records 1,500,000 or so clones, approximately 98.5% of them present only once. Source material: naive CD4+ T cells sorted from blood. Subset noted: CD45RA+ positively selected. Receptors were obtained from a man younger than 45 in good health.

This chain uses TRBV6-6 with TRBJ2-7, with 9 positions matching TRBD1. This CDR3 region has 14 residues. Germline V gene lookup returns CDR1 MNHNY and CDR2 SVGAGI (reference sequence). With 7 bases clipped from V and 1 base from J, the junction kept 5 bases outside the gene matches. The CDR3 DNA follows: TGTGCCAGCATAACAGGGGGCGTTTCCTACGAGCAGTACTTC. This gives the protein CASITGGVSYEQYF.

This chain connects TRBV7-2 to TRBJ2-1; no clear D gene. Germline CDR1 and CDR2: SGHTA and FQGNSA. Trimming pared 0 bases from V and 6 bases from J, leaving 6 bases between. This CDR3 is 13 amino acids long. CDR3 nucleotide sequence: TGTGCCAGCAGCTTAGCCTATCCCAATGAGCAGTTCTTC. Translation: CASSLAYPNEQFF. The complete variable domain, with remaining parts taken from reference TRBV7-2 and TRBJ2-1, reads GAGVSQSPSNKVTEKGKDVELRCDPISGHTALYWYRQSLGQGLEFLIYFQGNSAPDKSGLPSDRFSAERTGGSVSTLTIQRTQQEDSAVYLCASSLAYPNEQFFGPGTRLTVL.

The J gene is TRBJ2-7, the V gene TRBV10-2; D uncertain. This CDR3 has 13 amino acids. V was clipped by 10 bases and J by 0 bases, with 13 bases between them. Germline CDR1 and CDR2: WSHSY and SAAADI. The CDR3 DNA follows: TGCGCCACGGTACCTCAGAGCTCCTACGAGCAGTACTTC. It yields the protein CATVPQSSYEQYF.

The chain combines TRBV5-1 with TRBJ2-3; TRBD2 aligns across 12 bases. This CDR3 has 17 amino acids. V lost 2 bases, J lost 0 bases, and 4 bases stayed unmatched. CDR1 is SGHRS and CDR2 is YFSETQ in the germline V gene. The chain's CDR3 is CASSFGGTSGSTDTQYF. Written as DNA, the CDR3 is TGCGCCAGCAGCTTTGGGGGGACTAGCGGGAGCACAGATACGCAGTATTTT.

This clone was observed a single time. The same CDR3 can be traced to other DNA sequences in this sample. The rearrangement uses TRBV7-2 and TRBJ2-7; no definite D call. Germline CDR1 and CDR2: SGHTA and FQGNSA. The CDR3 totals 14 residues. V gave up 1 base and J gave up 4 bases, with 11 bases separating them. In DNA form, the CDR3 reads TGTGCCAGCAGCTTAGGGGCAGGCCCATACGAGCAGTACTTC. Translation: CASSLGAGPYEQYF.

V is TRBV6-5 and J is TRBJ2-7; D is ambiguous. Between the trimmed V and J ends, which lost 1 base and 0 bases, there was a span of 10 bases. The germline V gene encodes CDR1 MNHEY and CDR2 SVGAGI. The CDR3 runs to 15 residues. The CDR3 region is CASSYFAVSSYEQYF. DNA of the CDR3: TGTGCCAGCAGTTACTTTGCGGTCAGCTCCTACGAGCAGTACTTC.

The V and J genes are TRBV4-3 and TRBJ1-1, with 8 bases fitting TRBD1. Losses at the gene ends were 2 bases for V and 5 bases for J; bases not matched to a gene: 13. Germline assignment: CDR1 LGHNA and CDR2 YSLEER. This CDR3 is built from 17 residues. CDR3 sequence reads: CASSQTLGQGDGTEAFF. CDR3 bases: TGCGCCAGCAGCCAAACCCTCGGACAGGGCGATGGGACTGAAGCTTTCTTT.

Remarks on this clone: Other nucleotide sequences in the sample specify the same CDR3. The chain couples TRBV9 to TRBJ2-7, with 8 bases matching TRBD1. CDR3 size: 15 residues. With V trimmed by 3 bases and J by 1 base, 6 bases remained unmatched. Germline V gene sequence: CDR1 SGDLS, CDR2 YYNGEE. For the CDR3, the DNA is TGTGCCAGCAGCGCCGGGACAGGCCCTTCCTACGAGCAGTACTTC. Amino acid sequence: CASSAGTGPSYEQYF. Full variable domain (outside the CDR3, taken from reference TRBV9 and TRBJ2-7): DSGVTQTPKHLITATGQRVTLRCSPRSGDLSVYWYQQSLDQGLQFLIQYYNGEERAKGNILERFSAQQFPDLHSELNLSSLELGDSALYFCASSAGTGPSYEQYFGPGTRLTVT.

The rearrangement links TRBV7-2 to TRBJ1-1, with D unclear. V lost 5 bases, J lost 0 bases, and 13 bases lay in between. The CDR3 runs to 15 residues. Germline V gene data show CDR1 as SGHTA and CDR2 as FQGNSA. The CDR3 bases are TGTGCCAGCAGCCCCCGTGTGTTCTTGAACACTGAAGCTTTCTTT. As protein: CASSPRVFLNTEAFF.

The V and J genes are TRBV5-6 and TRBJ1-2; 7 bases line up with TRBD1. CDR1 SGHDT and CDR2 YYEEEE come from the germline V gene. Trimming cost V 2 bases and J 4 bases; bases outside gene matches: 5. The CDR3 is made up of 14 amino acids. The CDR3 is CASSFYDRVYGYTF. The CDR3 DNA follows: TGTGCCAGCAGCTTTTATGACAGGGTCTATGGCTACACCTTC. Supplemented by reference TRBV5-6 and TRBJ1-2, the full variable domain reads DAGVTQSPTHLIKTRGQQVTLRCSPKSGHDTVSWYQQALGQGPQFIFQYYEEEERQRGNFPDRFSGHQFPNYSSELNVNALLLGDSALYLCASSFYDRVYGYTFGSGTRLTVV.

The chain couples TRBV7-2 to TRBJ2-3; D possibly uses TRBD1 or TRBD2 (6 bases each). Trimming removed 2 bases at V and 2 bases at J, with 8 bases between. CDR1 is SGHTA and CDR2 is FQGNSA in the germline V gene. The CDR3 consists of 14 residues. The CDR3 bases are TGTGCCAGCAGCTTATCGGGGGCCACAGATACGCAGTATTTT. Protein product: CASSLSGATDTQYF.

CDR3 nucleotide sequence: TGTGCCAGCAGGGAGGTGAACACTGAAGCTTTCTTT. Translated: CASREVNTEAFF. This rearrangement joins TRBV6-5 to TRBJ1-1; D gene unclear. Germline CDR1 reads MNHEY; CDR2 reads SVGAGI. The CDR3 covers 12 residues. V lost 6 bases and J lost 0, with 5 bases in between.

The V call is TRBV9, the J call TRBJ2-1; D is unresolved. The germline gives CDR1 SGDLS, CDR2 YYNGEE. The V end was cut by 6 bases, the J end by 7 bases, with 11 bases between. The CDR3 consists of 12 residues. The DNA for the CDR3 is TGTGCCAGCACCCTCCGTGAAAATGAGCAGTTCTTC. It yields the protein CASTLRENEQFF.

The chain couples TRBV7-8 to TRBJ2-1, with D possibly called TRBD1 or TRBD2 (6 bases each). V lost 2 bases and J lost 12, with 14 bases in between. Germline V gene sequence: CDR1 SGHVS, CDR2 FQNEAQ. The CDR3 consists of 13 residues. The DNA of the CDR3 is TGTGCCAGCAGCTTACTGGACAGCGGGCGGCAGTTCTTC. Protein: CASSLLDSGRQFF.

The genes are TRBV11-2 and TRBJ2-7, with D perhaps matching TRBD2 (6 bases). V was shortened by 6 bases and J by 6 bases, with 12 bases between the two germline ends. The CDR3 totals 12 residues. Germline CDR1 and CDR2: SGHAT and FQNNGV. The CDR3: CASSPTSREQYF. CDR3 in DNA: TGTGCCAGCAGTCCGACTAGTCGCGAGCAGTACTTC. The full variable domain, in which reference TRBV11-2 and TRBJ2-7 provide the parts outside the CDR3, is EAGVAQSPRYKIIEKRQSVAFWCNPISGHATLYWYQQILGQGPKLLIQFQNNGVVDDSQLPKDRFSAERLKGVDSTLKIQPAKLEDSAVYLCASSPTSREQYFGPGTRLTVT.

The chain joins TRBV19 to TRBJ2-7, with 11 bases that match TRBD2. Losses at the gene ends were 5 bases for V and 7 bases for J; bases not matched to a gene: 10. Germline assignment: CDR1 LNHDA and CDR2 SQIVND (reference sequence). The CDR3 has 15 amino acids. The CDR3 is CASSFRTSGSGEQYF. CDR3 nucleotide sequence: TGTGCCAGTAGTTTCCGCACTAGCGGGAGTGGTGAGCAGTACTTC.

CDR3 loop: CASSSPGSGEQYF. CDR3 nucleotides: TGTGCCAGCAGTTCCCCAGGGTCAGGCGAGCAGTACTTC. V gene TRBV6-5 combines with J gene TRBJ2-7, with D possibly TRBD1 on 5 matching bases. There are 13 residues in the CDR3. The germline CDR1 and CDR2 sequences are MNHEY and SVGAGI. V was shortened by 4 bases and J by 6 bases, with 13 bases between the two germline ends.

The V gene is TRBV5-1, the J gene TRBJ2-4; 8 bases agree with TRBD1. CDR1 is SGHRS and CDR2 is YFSETQ in the germline V gene. The CDR3 sequence is 13 residues long. V trimming: 5 bases; J trimming: 11 bases; junction bases outside the gene matches: 9. CDR3 loop: CASSSQGALLQYF. The CDR3 DNA reads as TGCGCCAGCAGTTCGCAGGGGGCTCTCCTTCAGTACTTC.

This sequence joins TRBV19 and TRBJ1-5; 8 nucleotides align to TRBD1. The germline V gene has CDR1 LNHDA and CDR2 SQIVND (reference sequence). V lost 3 bases, J lost 3 bases, and 7 bases stayed unmatched. The CDR3 runs 16 residues. CDR3 nucleotide sequence: TGTGCCAGTAGTATGTCGGGACAGGCTTACAATCAGCCCCAGCATTTT. Its translation: CASSMSGQAYNQPQHF.

V gene TRBV5-4 combines with J gene TRBJ1-1, with D perhaps TRBD1 (6 bases). V was cut by 4 bases and J by 1 base, with 8 bases left in between. CDR1 and CDR2 (germline): SGHNT, YYREEE (reference sequence). The CDR3 totals 13 residues. The CDR3, as DNA: TGTGCCAGCAGCGTACAGGGGAACACTGAAGCTTTCTTT. This translates into CASSVQGNTEAFF.

This chain connects TRBV5-1 to TRBJ1-1; 8 bases match TRBD1. Germline V gene sequence: CDR1 SGHRS, CDR2 YFSETQ. This CDR3 region has 15 residues. V lost 4 bases and J lost 2; bases outside the gene matches: 7. CDR3 coding DNA: TGCGCCAGCAGCGCATCCAGGGGGCGAAACACTGAAGCTTTCTTT. Translated, it gives CASSASRGRNTEAFF.

This chain joins TRBV19 and TRBJ2-7, with 10 bases fitting TRBD2. V trimming: 9 bases; J trimming: 2 bases; junction bases outside the gene matches: 10. The CDR3 is made up of 15 amino acids. Germline lookup yields CDR1 LNHDA and CDR2 SQIVND (reference sequence). The CDR3 loop reads CASRAGGSLTYEQYF. CDR3 coding DNA: TGTGCCAGCAGAGCGGGAGGGAGCCTAACCTACGAGCAGTACTTC. The full variable domain, completed using reference TRBV19 and TRBJ2-7, is DGGITQSPKYLFRKEGQNVTLSCEQNLNHDAMYWYRQDPGQGLRLIYYSQIVNDFQKGDIAEGYSVSREKKESFPLTVTSAQKNPTAFYLCASRAGGSLTYEQYFGPGTRLTVT.

CDR3 DNA: TGTGCCAGCAGTGCCGGGACAAAGAATCAGCCCCAGCATTTT. Amino acids: CASSAGTKNQPQHF. The V gene is TRBV27, the J gene TRBJ1-5; possibly TRBD1 for D (6 bases). Trimming took off 5 bases at V and 4 bases at J, with 12 bases between the two ends. Per the germline V gene, CDR1 is MNHEY and CDR2 is SMNVEV (reference sequence). This CDR3 spans 14 amino acids.

V usage is TRBV5-4 and J usage is TRBJ2-7; 10 positions match TRBD1. Per germline, CDR1 SGHNT and CDR2 YYREEE (reference sequence). Germline trimming cut 4 bases from V and 7 bases from J; bases unmatched to any gene: 8. The CDR3 runs 14 residues. CDR3 amino acids: CASSKGQGRGEQYF. The CDR3 DNA reads as TGTGCCAGCAGCAAGGGACAGGGGAGGGGGGAGCAGTACTTC.

The rearrangement joins TRBV19 to TRBJ1-2; a possible D gene is TRBD1 (5 bases). CDR3 length equals 14 residues. Germline loops: CDR1 LNHDA, CDR2 SQIVND (reference sequence). V was cut by 6 bases and J by 5 bases, with 16 bases left in between. DNA of the CDR3: TGTGCCAGTAGCCCCCCCGGGGGTGGTTATGGCTACACCTTC. Encoded protein: CASSPPGGGYGYTF.

V usage is TRBV6-4 and J usage is TRBJ2-3; 10 positions match TRBD1. Germline CDR1 is MRHNA and CDR2 is SNTAGT. This CDR3 spans 15 amino acids. J was trimmed by 3 bases and V by 3 bases; bases with no gene match: 3. CDR3 in DNA: TGTGCCAGCAGTGAATCGGACAGGGGGACAGATACGCAGTATTTT. This translates into CASSESDRGTDTQYF.

V is TRBV4-2 and J is TRBJ2-7; 8 bases map to TRBD2. Germline loops: CDR1 LGHNA, CDR2 YNFKEQ. With V trimmed by 1 base and J by 1 base, 3 bases remained unmatched. The CDR3 runs to 15 residues. DNA of the CDR3: TGTGCCAGCAGCCAAGGCGGGGGGACTTCCTACGAGCAGTACTTC. Protein sequence: CASSQGGGTSYEQYF.

This clone has only one observation. This chain uses TRBV25-1 with TRBJ2-2, with D tentatively TRBD2 (5 bases). Germline V lookup: CDR1 MGHDK, CDR2 SYGVNS. Trimming shortened V by 7 bases and J by 7 bases, and 19 bases separated the two germline ends. The CDR3 spans 15 residues. The CDR3: CASNPSSGRVGELFF. Here the CDR3 DNA reads TGTGCCAGCAACCCGTCCAGCGGTCGCGTCGGGGAGCTGTTTTTT.

The gene calls are TRBV18 and TRBJ1-2; D perhaps matches TRBD1 (5 bases). The CDR3 is 16 residues long. The V end was cut by 3 bases, the J end by 0 bases, with 14 bases between. Germline V CDR1 and CDR2: KGHSH, LQKENI. For the CDR3, the DNA is TGTGCCAGCTCACCCTTTGCGCGACAGACTAACTATGGCTACACCTTC. Translation gives CASSPFARQTNYGYTF.

V gene TRBV6-6 combines with J gene TRBJ2-1; 14 bases are shared with TRBD2. Germline CDR1 is MNHNY and CDR2 is SVGAGI (reference sequence). V shed 6 bases and J 1 base; nucleotides not matched to a gene: 2. CDR3 length: 16 amino acids. CDR3 DNA sequence: TGTGCCAGCAGGGGACTAGCGGGAGTTTCCTACAATGAGCAGTTCTTC. Translating gives CASRGLAGVSYNEQFF.

The CDR3, as DNA: TGCAGCGGGGCTCGAAGGGACGAGCAGTACTTC. Translating gives CSGARRDEQYF. The V gene is TRBV29-1, the J gene TRBJ2-7; D not resolved. With 7 bases removed from V and 5 bases from J, the gap between germline ends came to 12 bases. The CDR3 has 11 amino acids. Germline-derived CDR1 and CDR2 are SQVTM and ANQGSEA.